Sequencing of this TCR beta chain was carried out in a study of blood T cells in healthy people across ages. This clonotype was observed a few times. No antigen is known for it. Germline V gene sequence: CDR1 DFQATT, CDR2 SNEGSKA (reference sequence). V was clipped by 6 bases and J by 3 bases, with 15 bases between them. CDR3 size: 14 residues. Points from the study as a whole: Naive CD4+ cells and diversity were both higher in long-lived donors than in aged donors. Age showed a roughly linear inverse relationship with TCR beta diversity per million T cells.

Sample-barcoded 5' priming and a J-beta primer mix drove a second PCR of about 6 to 11 cycles. Any given sample supplied a minimum of 2.5 million CDR3-containing paired-end reads. TCRdb reprocessed the 5' RACE reads with MiXCR, giving one entry per CDR3 protein. The sample lists 1.5 million to 2 million distinct CDR3 sequences; around 42% were seen once. The source is a human donor in good health. Sequenced sample: blood. The chain uses TRBV20-1 and TRBJ2-1; TRBD1 might be the D (5 bases). The DNA of the CDR3 is TGCAGTGCCGGAGTAAAAGGGGTCTACAATGAGCAGTTCTTC. Translating gives CSAGVKGVYNEQFF.